The 6 T cell receptor beta chains presented below share a single source sample, sequenced in a study of T cells after somatic rescue of genetic block. This table comes from immunoSEQ multiplex PCR, and its TCRdb copy is limited to in-frame clones, with some not included. The sample carries approximately 10,000 clones, roughly 70% recorded once. Sequencing was done on a sample of peripheral blood mononuclear cells (PBMCs). Every receptor here comes from a boy aged 10-17 years.

The chain has TRBV7-2 and TRBJ1-5; no definite D call. Germline-derived CDR1 and CDR2 are SGHTA and FQGNSA. V was shortened by 5 bases and J by 6 bases, with 23 bases between the two germline ends. The CDR3 is 17 residues long. CDR3 sequence reads: CASSRRTDIEGPQPQHF. CDR3 in DNA: TGTGCCAGCAGCCGACGGACTGACATCGAAGGGCCTCAGCCCCAGCATTTT.

Concerning this clone itself: Being one base from a much bigger clone, this may be a read error. The chain links TRBV5-1 to TRBJ1-5, with TRBD1 as a possible D gene (5 bases). This CDR3 is 14 amino acids long. V lost 1 base to trimming and J lost 5 bases, with 10 bases between them. Germline V lookup: CDR1 SGHRS, CDR2 YFSETQ. The CDR3, as DNA: TGCGCCAGCAGCTTGACAGGCACTCATCAGCCCCAGCATTTT. Residues: CASSLTGTHQPQHF. The entire variable domain, with the rest obtained from reference TRBV5-1 and TRBJ1-5, is as follows: KAGVTQTPRYLIKTRGQQVTLSCSPISGHRSVSWYQQTPGQGLQFLFEYFSETQRNKGNFPGRFSGRQFSNSRSEMNVSTLELGDSALYLCASSLTGTHQPQHFGDGTRLSIL.

V gene TRBV28 combines with J gene TRBJ1-2; D unresolved. Per the germline V gene, CDR1 is MDHEN and CDR2 is SYDVKM. The CDR3 contains 15 residues. Trimming pared 6 bases from V and 7 bases from J, leaving 21 bases between. The CDR3 DNA is TGTGCCAGCAGCCTAAGGCTAGTCGGGATACTTGGCTACACCTTC. It codes for CASSLRLVGILGYTF.

The J gene is TRBJ2-7, the V gene TRBV14; D gene ambiguous. This CDR3 is built from 14 residues. The germline V gene has CDR1 SGHDN and CDR2 FVKESK. Trimming took off 0 bases at V and 3 bases at J, with 9 bases between the two ends. The chain's CDR3 is CASSQERAVYEQYF. The CDR3 coding sequence is TGTGCCAGCAGCCAAGAAAGGGCCGTCTACGAGCAGTACTTC.

V and J are TRBV6-5 and TRBJ2-3, with D possibly being TRBD2 (6 bases). The CDR3 has 14 amino acids. CDR1 is MNHEY, CDR2 SVGAGI, per germline. The CDR3 coding sequence is TGTGCGTCGGGGCTAGCGTATAGCACAGATACGCAGTATTTT. Amino acids: CASGLAYSTDTQYF.

The J gene is TRBJ1-5, the V gene TRBV6-1, with D perhaps matching TRBD1 (5 bases). Trimming cost V 6 bases and J 6 bases, with 18 bases left between them. The CDR3 has 15 amino acids. The germline CDR1 and CDR2 sequences are MNHNS and SASEGT. The CDR3, as DNA: TGTGCCAGCAGATTGGACACCGTTCCAGGTCAGCCCCAGCATTTT. This translates into CASRLDTVPGQPQHF.